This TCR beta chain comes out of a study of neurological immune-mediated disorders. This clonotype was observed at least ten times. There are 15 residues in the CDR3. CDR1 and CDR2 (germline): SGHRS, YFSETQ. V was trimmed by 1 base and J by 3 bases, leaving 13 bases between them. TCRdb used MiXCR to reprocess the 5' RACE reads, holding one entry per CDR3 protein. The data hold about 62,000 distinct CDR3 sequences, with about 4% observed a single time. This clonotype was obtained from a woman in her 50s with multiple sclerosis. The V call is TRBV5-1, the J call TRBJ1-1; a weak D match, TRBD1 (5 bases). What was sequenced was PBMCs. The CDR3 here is CASSLTGGLDTEAFF. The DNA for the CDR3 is TGCGCCAGCAGCTTGACCGGGGGATTAGACACTGAAGCTTTCTTT.